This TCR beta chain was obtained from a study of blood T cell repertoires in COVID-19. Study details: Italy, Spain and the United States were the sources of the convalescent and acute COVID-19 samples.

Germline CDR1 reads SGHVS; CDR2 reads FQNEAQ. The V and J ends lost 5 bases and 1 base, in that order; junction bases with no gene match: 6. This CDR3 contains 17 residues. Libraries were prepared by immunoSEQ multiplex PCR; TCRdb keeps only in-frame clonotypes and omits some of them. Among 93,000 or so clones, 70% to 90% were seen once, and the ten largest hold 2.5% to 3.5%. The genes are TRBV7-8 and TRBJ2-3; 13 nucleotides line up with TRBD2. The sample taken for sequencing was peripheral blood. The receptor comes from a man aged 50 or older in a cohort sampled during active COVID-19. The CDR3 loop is CASSHRLAGGRTDTQYF. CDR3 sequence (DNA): TGTGCCAGCAGCCACCGACTAGCGGGGGGACGCACAGATACGCAGTATTTT.